The source of this T cell receptor (beta chain) is a study of graft-versus-host responses after intestinal transplantation. Sequencing was performed with immunoSEQ multiplex PCR; in TCRdb, only in-frame clones are kept and a portion is missing. The sample yields more than 95,000 clones, about 88% seen once. Comments on this clone: The target antigen is unknown.

V lost 6 bases and J lost 6, with 17 bases in between. Per germline, CDR1 KGHSH and CDR2 LQKENI. The length of the CDR3 is 14 residues. The starting material was unstimulated CD4+ T cells sorted from spleen or lymph node cells, obtained before intestinal transplant. This TCR was recovered from a human donor who received an intestinal transplant. V usage is TRBV18 and J usage is TRBJ1-1; possibly TRBD1 for D (6 bases). The CDR3 DNA reads as TGTGCCAGCTCCTCCGACAGGAGAGTCTCTGAAGCTTTCTTT. Amino acids: CASSSDRRVSEAFF. The full variable domain, completed using reference TRBV18 and TRBJ1-1, is NAGVMQNPRHLVRRRGQEARLRCSPMKGHSHVYWYRQLPEEGLKFMVYLQKENIIDESGMPKERFSAEFPKEGPSILRIQQVVRGDSAAYFCASSSDRRVSEAFFGQGTRLTVV.